This T cell receptor beta chain was found in a study of blood T cell repertoires in COVID-19. Study-wide context: T cells, B-cell-depleted T cells, or PBMCs provided the cDNA or gDNA that served as material.

Germline values: CDR1 DFQATT, CDR2 SNEGSKA (reference sequence). The length of the CDR3 is 13 residues. V shed 3 bases and J shed 6 bases, with 15 bases lying between them. Patients at the Seattle site were enrolled during active infection and followed longitudinally. Sequencing used immunoSEQ multiplex PCR; TCRdb keeps in-frame clones, though not all of them. The sample carries approximately 61,000 clones, 75% to 85% recorded once. Sequenced input: peripheral blood. The chain has TRBV20-1 and TRBJ2-7; D perhaps matches TRBD1 (5 bases). This TCR derives from a man over 45 with COVID-19, enrolled during active disease. CDR3 nucleotides: TGCAGTGCTAGTCGCCAGGGCCCTAGCGAGCAGTACTTC. Translation: CSASRQGPSEQYF.